These 26 T cell receptor beta chains share one sample of origin, sequenced in a study of Ad26.COV2.S vaccination and SARS-CoV-2 variants. Indicated treatment: some 19 received Ad26.COV2.S at low or high dose, single or two shots; several received placebo; per-sample allocation not given. Sampling was done on day 63 after the first vaccine or placebo injection. Measured with immunoSEQ multiplex PCR; TCRdb has only the in-frame clones, and not every one. The data hold hundreds of thousands of clones, with roughly four fifths observed a single time. The material was peripheral blood, obtained in a trial of Ad26.COV2.S vaccine versus placebo. These receptors all come from a person aged 18-65 years who received the Ad26.COV2.S COVID-19 vaccine or a placebo.

The V and J genes are TRBV6-4 and TRBJ2-2; no definite D call. The CDR3 runs 14 residues. The ends were cut back, 2 bases at V and 6 bases at J, with 10 bases in the middle. In germline, CDR1 is MRHNA, CDR2 SNTAGT. CDR3: CASSDHGTAGELFF. The CDR3 region has the DNA TGTGCCAGCAGTGACCACGGCACTGCCGGGGAGCTGTTTTTT.

V gene TRBV4-1 combines with J gene TRBJ1-6; D gene uncertain. Between the trimmed V and J ends, which lost 4 bases and 8 bases, there was a span of 9 bases. The CDR3 extends over 13 amino acids. Germline V gene lookup returns CDR1 MGHRA and CDR2 YSYEKL. The chain's CDR3 is CASSRSLDSPLHF. The CDR3, as DNA: TGCGCCAGCAGCCGGTCCCTAGATTCACCCCTCCACTTT.

The chain joins TRBV7-9 to TRBJ1-2; D gene uncertain. V was clipped by 5 bases and J by 10 bases, with 20 bases between them. The CDR3 consists of 14 residues. Germline CDR1 SEHNR, CDR2 FQNEAQ (reference sequence). The CDR3 loop is CASSQRQDRRDYTF. CDR3 sequence (DNA): TGTGCCAGCAGCCAAAGGCAGGACCGCCGTGACTACACCTTC.

V and J are TRBV14 and TRBJ2-7; D call uncertain. The CDR3 covers 19 residues. Trimming removed 1 base at V and 9 bases at J, with 31 bases between. CDR1 SGHDN and CDR2 FVKESK come from the germline V gene. CDR3 sequence (DNA): TGTGCCAGCAGCCAAGTTGGGCGGAGAACCCCTGGGTCCCCGGTGGGGCAGTACTTC. This gives the protein CASSQVGRRTPGSPVGQYF. The whole variable domain, filled in from reference TRBV14 and TRBJ2-7, reads EAGVTQFPSHSVIEKGQTVTLRCDPISGHDNLYWYRRVMGKEIKFLLHFVKESKQDESGMPNNRFLAERTGGTYSTLKVQPAELEDSGVYFCASSQVGRRTPGSPVGQYFGPGTRLTVT.

V gene TRBV29-1 combines with J gene TRBJ2-5, with TRBD2 matching 14 bases. V lost 5 bases and J lost 4; bases outside the gene matches: 3. CDR1 is SQVTM and CDR2 is ANQGSEA in the germline V gene. The CDR3 has 14 residues. Here the CDR3 DNA reads TGCAGCGTTAAAGGGACTAGCGGGAGAGAGACCCAGTACTTC. Protein sequence: CSVKGTSGRETQYF. Complete variable domain (other parts from reference TRBV29-1 and TRBJ2-5): SAVISQKPSRDICQRGTSLTIQCQVDSQVTMMFWYRQQPGQSLTLIATANQGSEATYESGFVIDKFPISRPNLTFSTLTVSNMSPEDSSIYLCSVKGTSGRETQYFGPGTRLLVL.

The chain combines TRBV18 with TRBJ2-5; 8 bases are shared with TRBD1. V dropped 3 bases and J dropped 9; count of bases not matched to a gene: 9. The CDR3 has 14 amino acids. CDR1 is KGHSH, CDR2 LQKENI, per germline. CDR3 DNA sequence: TGTGCCAGCTCACCTCGGACAGGGAGGATGGCCCAGTACTTC. Residues: CASSPRTGRMAQYF.

The chain recombines TRBV27 with TRBJ2-1, with D possibly TRBD2 on 5 matching bases. The germline CDR1 and CDR2 sequences are MNHEY and SMNVEV (reference sequence). The CDR3 loop spans 13 amino acids. Trimming took off 7 bases at V and 5 bases at J, with 12 bases between the two ends. In nucleotides, the CDR3 is TGTGCCAGCATGGACGGACTCCACAATGAGCAGTTCTTC. Translation gives CASMDGLHNEQFF.

The table lists this clone with a count of one. The chain employs TRBV27 and TRBJ2-1; D is perhaps TRBD2 (6 bases). This CDR3 is 16 amino acids long. Germline assignment: CDR1 MNHEY and CDR2 SMNVEV (reference sequence). V lost 5 bases, J lost 0 bases, and 14 bases lay in between. In nucleotides, the CDR3 is TGTGCCAGCAGTCCCACGCTAGCGTTCTCCTACAATGAGCAGTTCTTC. Residues: CASSPTLAFSYNEQFF.

The V gene is TRBV19, the J gene TRBJ2-7, with D perhaps matching TRBD1 or TRBD2 (5 bases each). Trimming took 6 bases from V and 0 from J, leaving 9 bases between them. Germline assignment: CDR1 LNHDA and CDR2 SQIVND (reference sequence). The CDR3 is 13 residues long. The CDR3 sequence is CASSHGASYEQYF. CDR3 sequence (DNA): TGTGCCAGTAGCCACGGGGCCTCCTACGAGCAGTACTTC.

CDR3 sequence reads: CASSILGGGNQPQHF. CDR3 in DNA: TGTGCCAGTAGTATTCTGGGGGGGGGCAATCAGCCCCAGCATTTT. The J gene is TRBJ1-5, the V gene TRBV19; D perhaps matches TRBD1 (5 bases). V lost 3 bases and J 2 bases, leaving 11 bases between the germline ends. The CDR3 loop spans 15 amino acids. Germline loops: CDR1 LNHDA, CDR2 SQIVND (reference sequence).

In its sample, this clone was seen a few times. Other DNA sequences in the sample encode the same CDR3. V gene TRBV6-5 combines with J gene TRBJ1-2; TRBD1 matches at 7 bases. From germline, CDR1 is MNHEY and CDR2 SVGAGI. The CDR3 covers 13 residues. The V gene end was trimmed by 6 bases and the J gene end by 3 bases; junction bases not matched to a gene: 4. The CDR3 coding sequence is TGTGCCAGCAGATCAGACAGGGACTATGGCTACACCTTC. Its protein is CASRSDRDYGYTF.

The V and J genes are TRBV5-4 and TRBJ2-1, with a weak D call TRBD1 (6 bases). Germline V gene data show CDR1 as SGHNT and CDR2 as YYREEE (reference sequence). Trimming cost V 2 bases and J 9 bases, with 12 bases left between them. CDR3 length equals 13 residues. The CDR3 sequence: CASSFTQDSEQFF. The CDR3 DNA sequence: TGTGCCAGCAGCTTTACCCAGGACAGTGAGCAGTTCTTC.

The chain carries TRBV7-9 and TRBJ2-3; 9 bases agree with TRBD2. V lost 5 bases, J lost 0 bases, and 6 bases stayed unmatched. The CDR3 loop spans 16 amino acids. Germline loops: CDR1 SEHNR, CDR2 FQNEAQ (reference sequence). CDR3 region: CASSSSGGRSTDTQYF. The CDR3 DNA reads TGTGCCAGCAGCAGTAGCGGGGGCCGGAGCACAGATACGCAGTATTTT.

The genes are TRBV6-5 and TRBJ1-4; weak D call: TRBD1 (5 bases). The V end was cut by 4 bases, the J end by 0 bases, with 12 bases between. Germline CDR1 MNHEY, CDR2 SVGAGI. CDR3 length: 16 amino acids. CDR3 sequence (DNA): TGTGCCAGCAGTTCGACAGTCCTCACAACTAATGAAAAACTGTTTTTT. Translated, it gives CASSSTVLTTNEKLFF.

The chain carries TRBV3-1 (or the pseudogene TRBV3-2) and TRBJ1-2, with D possibly matching TRBD1 (6 bases). Germline CDR1 is LGHDT and CDR2 is YNNKEL (reference sequence). CDR3 length: 14 residues. The V and J ends lost 3 bases and 3 bases respectively, with 11 bases between them. CDR3 nucleotide sequence: TGTGCCAGCAGCCAGCAGGGGAACTACTATGGCTACACCTTC. This encodes CASSQQGNYYGYTF.

The V and J genes are TRBV5-1 and TRBJ2-7, with a weak D call TRBD1 (6 bases). The CDR3 is made up of 14 amino acids. Germline V lookup: CDR1 SGHRS, CDR2 YFSETQ. Deletions cut 8 bases from V and 0 bases from J, with 15 bases between. Written as DNA, the CDR3 is TGCGCCAGTCGACAGGACCCGAGCTCCTACGAGCAGTACTTC. It yields the protein CASRQDPSSYEQYF.

As concerns this clone: The sample has other DNA sequences that encode this CDR3 too. The rearrangement links TRBV9 to TRBJ1-1; no definite D call. The ends were cut back, 3 bases at V and 1 base at J, with 7 bases in the middle. CDR1 and CDR2 from the germline V gene are SGDLS and YYNGEE. This CDR3 region has 13 residues. The CDR3 DNA is TGTGCCAGCAGCGCCTCCCCGAACACTGAAGCTTTCTTT. Translation: CASSASPNTEAFF.

This chain links TRBV7-2 with TRBJ2-7; 11 bases are shared with TRBD1. This CDR3 spans 15 amino acids. The V gene's germline CDR1 is SGHTA and CDR2 FQGNSA. V shed 0 bases, J shed 3 bases, and the junction held 1 base outside the gene matches. The CDR3 is CASSLAGTGGYEQYF. The CDR3 coding sequence is TGTGCCAGCAGCTTAGCCGGGACAGGGGGCTACGAGCAGTACTTC. The variable domain in full, with the rest retrieved from reference TRBV7-2 and TRBJ2-7, is GAGVSQSPSNKVTEKGKDVELRCDPISGHTALYWYRQSLGQGLEFLIYFQGNSAPDKSGLPSDRFSAERTGGSVSTLTIQRTQQEDSAVYLCASSLAGTGGYEQYFGPGTRLTVT.

This clone was seen a single time. The V gene is TRBV4-1, the J gene TRBJ2-3; 9 nucleotides line up with TRBD2. V trimming: 3 bases; J trimming: 1 base; junction bases outside the gene matches: 8. This CDR3 region has 17 residues. CDR1 is MGHRA, CDR2 YSYEKL, per germline. The CDR3 region is CASSQRGGGSGTDTQYF. The CDR3 DNA sequence: TGCGCCAGCAGCCAGCGGGGGGGCGGCTCAGGCACAGATACGCAGTATTTT.

The chain employs TRBV6-6 and TRBJ2-2; the match to TRBD2 covers 16 bases. Germline V gives CDR1 MNHNY, CDR2 SVGAGI (reference sequence). With V trimmed by 5 bases and J by 5 bases, 8 bases remained unmatched. CDR3 length equals 18 residues. The CDR3 is CASSQPGLAGGFTGELFF. DNA for the CDR3: TGTGCCAGCAGTCAACCGGGACTAGCGGGGGGGTTTACCGGGGAGCTGTTTTTT.

The chain links TRBV5-6 to TRBJ2-7, with D possibly being TRBD1 or TRBD2 (5 bases each). The CDR3 is made up of 14 amino acids. Trimming shortened V by 4 bases and J by 3 bases, and 14 bases separated the two germline ends. The germline V gene encodes CDR1 SGHDT and CDR2 YYEEEE. CDR3 DNA sequence: TGTGCCAGCAGCCCGAGAGGGACCCTCTACGAGCAGTACTTC. It encodes CASSPRGTLYEQYF.

V usage is TRBV18 and J usage is TRBJ2-1; 12 bases match TRBD2. CDR1 and CDR2 from the germline V gene are KGHSH and LQKENI. The CDR3 spans 16 residues. V lost 3 bases to trimming and J lost 6 bases; unmatched junction nucleotides: 6. The CDR3 coding sequence is TGTGCCAGCTCACCCGTCCCGGGACTAGCGGGCAATGAGCAGTTCTTC. Translated, it gives CASSPVPGLAGNEQFF.

V usage is TRBV28 and J usage is TRBJ1-5; D ambiguous. Trimming took 3 bases from V and 7 from J, leaving 4 bases between them. The CDR3 is 11 residues long. CDR1 and CDR2 from the germline V gene are MDHEN and SYDVKM. The CDR3 sequence is CASSLGQPQHF. The DNA of the CDR3 is TGTGCCAGCAGTTTGGGGCAGCCCCAGCATTTT.

This chain links TRBV18 with TRBJ1-2; no firm D call. V lost 0 bases, J lost 4 bases, and 9 bases lay in between. This CDR3 is built from 14 residues. The germline V gene has CDR1 KGHSH and CDR2 LQKENI. The CDR3: CASSPPRVGYGYTF. In DNA, the CDR3 is TGTGCCAGCTCACCACCTCGGGTAGGCTATGGCTACACCTTC.

The chain is built from TRBV9 and TRBJ2-7; a weak D match, TRBD1 (6 bases). The CDR3 spans 14 residues. Germline V gene data show CDR1 as SGDLS and CDR2 as YYNGEE. V dropped 0 bases and J dropped 2 bases, with 9 bases sitting between them. The CDR3 bases are TGTGCCAGCAGCGTAGGCAGGGGTACCTACGAGCAGTACTTC. Translating it yields CASSVGRGTYEQYF.

This clone has a handful of counts. The chain is built from TRBV5-1 and TRBJ1-3; D may be TRBD1 (6 bases). The germline V gene encodes CDR1 SGHRS and CDR2 YFSETQ. V lost 4 bases and J lost 7, with 24 bases in between. The CDR3 contains 17 residues. Written as DNA, the CDR3 is TGCGCCAGCAGCCTCACGGCCCCGGGACAAGGACGGAACACCATATATTTT. This codes for CASSLTAPGQGRNTIYF.